This TCR beta chain was captured by sequencing in a study of CD8 T cells in ankylosing spondylitis. Whole-study results and caveats: Within matched ankylosing spondylitis synovial fluid, disease-linked clones were reportedly significantly enriched. Previously reported in reactive arthritis synovial fluid and blood were some of the motif variants. Typical of ankylosing spondylitis blood, it appeared, was a TCR beta motif of fewer than 10 highly homologous variants.

Construction of TCR beta libraries was performed using quantitative 5'-RACE with molecular barcodes. TCRdb processed the 5' RACE reads anew with MiXCR; each CDR3 protein has one entry. The profile covers about 140,000 distinct CDR3 sequences, with 5.5% to 7.5% appearing a single time and approximately 13% taken by the ten largest. There are many counts of this clonotype. Its specificity is not known. This TCR derives from a female donor with ankylosing spondylitis or in good health (not recorded which). What was sequenced was blood, either unsorted or a sorted T cell fraction (not recorded which).

The CDR3 sequence: CASSWGGKSYNEQFF. The CDR3 DNA reads as TGTGCCAGCAGTTGGGGTGGGAAGAGCTACAATGAGCAGTTCTTC. V is TRBV6-5 and J is TRBJ2-1, with D unresolved. Germline lookup yields CDR1 MNHEY and CDR2 SVGAGI. The CDR3 is made up of 15 amino acids. V was clipped by 4 bases and J by 3 bases, with 13 bases between them.